This T cell receptor (beta chain) was observed in a study of cytomegalovirus exposure and HLA in healthy donors. PCR used 60 Vbeta primers and 13 Jbeta primers. Method: immunoSEQ multiplex PCR; TCRdb's copy keeps in-frame clones and lacks some. This table has 150,000 to 200,000 clones, approximately 80% appearing once. This clone has just a few counts. Its antigen is currently unknown. Study observations and caveats: A later look showed TCR association rates differing by HLA locus, highest for DRB1 and lowest for HLA-C. Near-uniform donor sequencing depth was presumed by presence/absence analyses.

The TCR sequence derives from a woman between 25 and 40 years old in good health and CMV-seronegative. The sequenced material came from PBMCs.

As DNA, the CDR3 is TGTGCCAGCAGCTTGTCAGGGCTGGTAATTGACGCTTTCTTT. Translated, it gives CASSLSGLVIDAFF. The rearrangement links TRBV5-4 to TRBJ1-1; weak D call: TRBD1 (5 bases). CDR1 is SGHNT and CDR2 is YYREEE in the germline V gene (reference sequence). The length of the CDR3 is 14 residues. Trimming took 1 base from V and 11 from J, leaving 18 bases between them.